The 18 T cell receptor beta chains below come from one sample, sequenced in a study of blood T cell repertoires in COVID-19. Libraries were prepared by immunoSEQ multiplex PCR; TCRdb keeps only in-frame clonotypes and omits some of them. The repertoire holds 160,000 or so clones, with roughly 86% as singletons. Sequencing was carried out using peripheral blood. The receptors come from a woman aged 45 to 65 with acute or convalescent COVID-19.

CDR3 in DNA: TGTGCCAGCAGCTCAGGTCAGGGGGAGCAGTACTTC. This codes for CASSSGQGEQYF. The J gene is TRBJ2-7, the V gene TRBV7-3; the D gene is possibly TRBD1 (6 bases). Germline loops: CDR1 SGHTA, CDR2 FQGTGA. The CDR3 is 12 amino acids. The ends were cut back, 4 bases at V and 7 bases at J, with 11 bases in the middle.

CDR3 in DNA: TGTGCCAGCAGCGTAGGCCCTAGCGGGAGCAATGAGCAGTTCTTC. Its protein product is CASSVGPSGSNEQFF. The chain couples TRBV9 to TRBJ2-1; TRBD2 matches 10 bases. Trimming removed 0 bases from V and 6 bases from J; junction bases left unmatched: 3. The CDR3 is made up of 15 amino acids. Germline V CDR1 and CDR2: SGDLS, YYNGEE.

The J gene is TRBJ2-7, the V gene TRBV18, with D possibly matching TRBD2 (5 bases). The CDR3 contains 12 residues. V gave up 6 bases and J gave up 3 bases, with 9 bases separating them. Germline V gene lookup returns CDR1 KGHSH and CDR2 LQKENI. The CDR3 nucleotides read TGTGCCAGCTCCCGGACTCTCTACGAGCAGTACTTC. Protein: CASSRTLYEQYF. Full variable domain (missing parts from reference TRBV18 and TRBJ2-7): NAGVMQNPRHLVRRRGQEARLRCSPMKGHSHVYWYRQLPEEGLKFMVYLQKENIIDESGMPKERFSAEFPKEGPSILRIQQVVRGDSAAYFCASSRTLYEQYFGPGTRLTVT.

CDR3 sequence reads: CASSLGQKLFF. In DNA form, the CDR3 reads TGTGCCAGCAGTTTAGGGCAAAAACTGTTTTTT. The V call is TRBV12-3 or TRBV12-4, the J call TRBJ1-4; D gene ambiguous. V was shortened by 1 base and J by 9 bases, with 3 bases between the two germline ends. CDR3 length: 11 residues.

CDR3 sequence reads: CASSIGGAGMSNQPQHF. CDR3 sequence (DNA): TGTGCCAGTAGTATTGGCGGGGCAGGGATGAGCAATCAGCCCCAGCATTTT. The chain has TRBV19 and TRBJ1-5; the D gene is possibly TRBD1 (5 bases). The germline V and J ends were trimmed by 3 bases and 1 base, with 16 bases remaining between them. The CDR3 covers 17 residues. CDR1 and CDR2 (germline): LNHDA, SQIVND (reference sequence). Using reference TRBV19 and TRBJ1-5 for the parts outside the CDR3, the full variable domain is DGGITQSPKYLFRKEGQNVTLSCEQNLNHDAMYWYRQDPGQGLRLIYYSQIVNDFQKGDIAEGYSVSREKKESFPLTVTSAQKNPTAFYLCASSIGGAGMSNQPQHFGDGTRLSIL.

The J gene is TRBJ2-1, the V gene TRBV15; 12 positions agree with TRBD2. Germline loops: CDR1 LNHNV, CDR2 YYDKDF (reference sequence). This CDR3 spans 17 amino acids. The ends lost 5 bases at V and 4 bases at J; junction bases unmatched: 9. CDR3 protein: CATSVTGTSGLYNEQFF. The CDR3 coding sequence is TGTGCCACCAGCGTAACAGGGACTAGCGGGCTGTACAATGAGCAGTTCTTC. The variable domain in full, with the rest retrieved from reference TRBV15 and TRBJ2-1, is DAMVIQNPRYQVTQFGKPVTLSCSQTLNHNVMYWYQQKSSQAPKLLFHYYDKDFNNEADTPDNFQSRRPNTSFCFLDIRSPGLGDTAMYLCATSVTGTSGLYNEQFFGPGTRLTVL.

The gene calls are TRBV7-2 and TRBJ2-5, with D possibly matching TRBD2 (5 bases). Trimming stripped 4 bases from V and 4 bases from J, with 10 bases between. The CDR3 length is 13 residues. The V gene's germline CDR1 is SGHTA and CDR2 FQGNSA. The CDR3 protein is CASSSRTSETQYF. CDR3 DNA sequence: TGTGCCAGCAGCTCTAGGACTTCAGAGACCCAGTACTTC.

The J gene is TRBJ2-6, the V gene TRBV5-1; maybe TRBD1 (5 bases). V shed 3 bases and J shed 0 bases, with 13 bases lying between them. The CDR3 has 17 residues. Germline V gene sequence: CDR1 SGHRS, CDR2 YFSETQ. Here the CDR3 reads CASSSSGPSSGANVLTF. The CDR3 bases are TGCGCCAGCAGCTCCTCAGGGCCATCCTCTGGGGCCAACGTCCTGACTTTC.

A remark on this clone: Additional DNA sequences in this sample encode the identical CDR3. This chain joins TRBV2 and TRBJ1-5; possible D gene TRBD1, 5 bases. V was cut by 3 bases and J by 8 bases, with 8 bases left in between. CDR1 and CDR2 from the germline V gene are SNHLY and FYNNEI. This CDR3 contains 12 residues. CDR3 sequence (DNA): TGTGCCAGCAGTGATCCGACAGAGCCCCAGCATTTT. It yields the protein CASSDPTEPQHF.

The chain carries TRBV4-3 and TRBJ2-7; D uncertain. The V gene's germline CDR1 is LGHNA and CDR2 YSLEER. V was clipped by 2 bases and J by 2 bases, with 13 bases between them. This CDR3 contains 15 residues. The CDR3: CASSQTALAAYEQYF. The CDR3 DNA follows: TGCGCCAGCAGCCAAACGGCGCTGGCGGCCTACGAGCAGTACTTC.

The chain is built from TRBV25-1 and TRBJ1-2, with 8 bases identical to TRBD1. The trim removed 2 bases at V and 4 bases at J, leaving 3 bases unmatched. Looked up from germline, CDR1 is MGHDK and CDR2 is SYGVNS. This CDR3 region has 14 residues. The CDR3 region is CASSEDRGPYGYTF. The CDR3 DNA reads as TGTGCCAGCAGTGAAGACAGGGGACCCTATGGCTACACCTTC.

This chain links TRBV30 with TRBJ1-2; TRBD1 matches at 7 bases. Germline loops: CDR1 GTSNPN, CDR2 SVGIG (reference sequence). J gave up 6 bases and V 1 base, and 5 bases lay outside the gene matches. There are 13 residues in the CDR3. The CDR3 sequence: CAWSAQTGNGYTF. The DNA of the CDR3 is TGTGCCTGGAGTGCCCAGACAGGGAATGGCTACACCTTC.

The chain uses TRBV18 and TRBJ1-1, with D uncertain. The CDR3 covers 13 residues. Deletions cut 2 bases from V and 5 bases from J, with 9 bases between. Germline CDR1 and CDR2: KGHSH and LQKENI. The CDR3 nucleotides read TGTGCCAGCTCACCAATTATGCAGACTGAAGCTTTCTTT. Translating gives CASSPIMQTEAFF.

The chain employs TRBV11-3 and TRBJ2-5; 8 positions agree with TRBD2. V dropped 5 bases and J dropped 5; count of bases not matched to a gene: 10. The CDR3 runs to 15 residues. The germline V gene has CDR1 SGHNT and CDR2 YENEEA. Here the CDR3 DNA reads TGTGCCAGCAGCCCTCCGACGGGGGGGCTTGAGACCCAGTACTTC. Translation gives CASSPPTGGLETQYF.

The gene calls are TRBV5-4 and TRBJ2-3; TRBD2 might be the D (6 bases). Trimming cost V 2 bases and J 0 bases, with 10 bases left between them. The CDR3 contains 15 residues. Looked up from germline, CDR1 is SGHNT and CDR2 is YYREEE (reference sequence). CDR3 nucleotide sequence: TGTGCCAGCAGCTTACCGGGACTTAGCACAGATACGCAGTATTTT. Amino acid sequence: CASSLPGLSTDTQYF.

The chain carries TRBV4-2 and TRBJ2-3; 11 bases map to TRBD2. V shed 3 bases, J shed 6 bases, and the junction held 8 bases outside the gene matches. Germline-derived CDR1 and CDR2 are LGHNA and YNFKEQ. The CDR3 has 16 amino acids. CDR3 loop: CASSHGLAGGIDTQYF. CDR3 nucleotide sequence: TGTGCCAGCAGCCACGGGCTAGCGGGGGGAATCGATACGCAGTATTTT.

The chain joins TRBV19 to TRBJ1-5; a weak D match, TRBD1 (6 bases). CDR3 length: 13 amino acids. CDR1 and CDR2 (germline): LNHDA, SQIVND (reference sequence). V was cut by 11 bases and J by 2 bases, with 13 bases left in between. The CDR3 nucleotides are TGTGCCTCTGAGGGGGTAGGCAATCAGCCCCAGCATTTT. Translating it yields CASEGVGNQPQHF.

The rearrangement uses TRBV5-8 and TRBJ1-2, with 7 bases lining up with TRBD1. CDR1 SGHTS and CDR2 YDEGEE come from the germline V gene. After removal of 4 bases from V and 4 bases from J, the junction contained 4 bases not matched to a gene. CDR3 length: 13 residues. This CDR3 reads CASSRTGLYGYTF. The CDR3 DNA reads as TGTGCCAGCAGCCGGACAGGCCTCTATGGCTACACCTTC. Full variable domain (rest looked up from reference TRBV5-8 and TRBJ1-2): EAGVTQSPTHLIKTRGQQATLRCSPISGHTSVYWYQQALGLGLQFLLWYDEGEERNRGNFPPRFSGRQFPNYSSELNVNALELEDSALYLCASSRTGLYGYTFGSGTRLTVV.